One and the same sample provided the 2 T cell receptor beta chains below, sequenced in a study of early T cells in non-severe SARS-CoV-2 infection. Via MiXCR, TCRdb re-called the 5' RACE reads, giving one row per CDR3 protein. This sample yields about 50,000 distinct CDR3 sequences, of which 6% to 8% are seen a single time; under 8% belongs to the top ten. The input for sequencing was whole blood, taken at baseline. These receptors all come from an adult who was a healthcare worker with PCR-confirmed SARS-CoV-2 infection or an uninfected control (not recorded which).

This clonotype appeared many times. This sequence joins TRBV12-3 or TRBV12-4 and TRBJ2-7, with TRBD1 matching 8 bases. The V and J ends lost 3 bases and 6 bases, in that order; junction bases with no gene match: 1. The CDR3 spans 12 residues. The CDR3 DNA follows: TGTGCCAGCAGTTTTGGACAGGGCGAGCAGTACTTC. Translating gives CASSFGQGEQYF.

Written as DNA, the CDR3 is TGTGCCAGTAGTATCGGCCCAACCTACGAGCAGTACTTC. Translating it yields CASSIGPTYEQYF. This chain links TRBV19 with TRBJ2-7; D is unresolved. Per the germline V gene, CDR1 is LNHDA and CDR2 is SQIVND (reference sequence). There are 13 residues in the CDR3. V shed 3 bases and J shed 2 bases, with 8 bases lying between them.